A single T cell receptor (beta chain) is shown here with its context. Per the original data handling: Nucleated cell number was recorded as an estimate derived from reference gene primer amplification. Libraries were prepared by immunoSEQ multiplex PCR; TCRdb keeps only in-frame clonotypes and omits some of them. V, J and clone size are those of that table, while D and trimming were read from the DNA. Altogether around 94,000 clones are present, roughly 86% being singletons, with the ten largest covering more than 9%. V was clipped by 1 base and J by 10 bases; unmatched bases: 16. The CDR3 consists of 18 residues. Germline V gene lookup returns CDR1 MNHNS and CDR2 SASEGT. The sample is drawn from a study of blood T cell repertoires in COVID-19. Study information: The analysed material was cDNA or gDNA that came from T cells, B-cell-depleted T cells, or PBMCs.

The sample taken for sequencing was peripheral blood. The rearrangement uses TRBV6-1 and TRBJ2-5, with 12 bases that match TRBD2. This TCR was recovered from a man between 35 and 55 years old with active or convalescent COVID-19. CDR3 nucleotides: TGTGCCAGCAGTGAAGTCCCTAGGGCTAGCGGGGGGGCAGGGGGCCAGTACTTC. This codes for CASSEVPRASGGAGGQYF.